Listed below are T cell receptor beta chains from one sample, sequenced in a study of T cell repertoires in cytomegalovirus infection. TCRdb itself ran the reads through MiXCR, one entry per CDR3 protein. The data contain hundreds of thousands of distinct CDR3 sequences, less than 40% of them singletons. The sample comprised PBMCs. The receptors were gathered from a human donor in good health (CMV status not recorded). Some clones in this sample may be carry-over from other donors' samples. Both conserved end residues are part of each CDR3. D genes are given only for firm matches. Clone size appears in some rows only: once, few, many, or a class for an expanded clone.

abundance: few; v_gene: TRBV10-2; d_gene: -; j_gene: TRBJ1-6; CDR3nt: TGCGCCAGCAGTGAGTCGGGGGACCCCAGCTCCTATAATTCACCCCTCCACTTT; CDR3aa: CASSESGDPSSYNSPLHF
abundance: few; v_gene: TRBV12-3/TRBV12-4; d_gene: TRBD1; j_gene: TRBJ2-1; CDR3nt: TGTGCCAGCAGCGGACAGGGTGTTTTGGGGCAGTTCTTC; CDR3aa: CASSGQGVLGQFF
abundance: few; v_gene: TRBV28; d_gene: TRBD1; j_gene: TRBJ2-1; CDR3nt: TGTGCCAGCAGTTTATTCGGGTGGCAGGGGGTCTACAATGAGCAGTTCTTC; CDR3aa: CASSLFGWQGVYNEQFF
abundance: few; v_gene: TRBV5-1; d_gene: TRBD2; j_gene: TRBJ2-1; CDR3nt: TGCGCCAGCGCCGGGATAGCGGGGGTGTACAATGAGCAGTTCTTC; CDR3aa: CASAGIAGVYNEQFF
abundance: once; v_gene: TRBV19; d_gene: TRBD1; j_gene: TRBJ1-1; CDR3nt: TGTGCCAGTAGTCACCGGGACAGGCTGAACACTGAAGCTTTCTTT; CDR3aa: CASSHRDRLNTEAFF
abundance: once; v_gene: TRBV7-9; d_gene: -; j_gene: TRBJ1-1; CDR3nt: TGTGCCAGCAGCCCGTCGACGGCCGCCCATGAAGCTTTCTTT; CDR3aa: CASSPSTAAHEAFF
abundance: -; v_gene: TRBV2; d_gene: -; j_gene: TRBJ2-3; CDR3nt: TGTGCCAGCAGTGGCAGGGGAGATACGCAGTATTTT; CDR3aa: CASSGRGDTQYF
abundance: -; v_gene: TRBV20-1; d_gene: -; j_gene: TRBJ1-2; CDR3nt: TGCAGTGCACCCCCCCCGGTTGCAGGGCGAAATGGCTACACCTTC; CDR3aa: CSAPPPVAGRNGYTF
abundance: many; v_gene: TRBV7-8; d_gene: -; j_gene: TRBJ2-1; CDR3nt: TGTGCCAGCAGCTTCCGGGGCTACAATGAGCAGTTCTTC; CDR3aa: CASSFRGYNEQFF
abundance: -; v_gene: TRBV7-9; d_gene: -; j_gene: TRBJ2-1; CDR3nt: TGTGCCAGCAGCTTAGTAGCAGGGGATGCTAGCCTCGAGTTCTTC; CDR3aa: CASSLVAGDASLEFF
abundance: -; v_gene: TRBV10-3; d_gene: TRBD2; j_gene: TRBJ2-1; CDR3nt: TGTGCCACCTCCGCGACTAGCGGGAGCAATGAGCAGTTCTTC; CDR3aa: CATSATSGSNEQFF
abundance: -; v_gene: TRBV7-3; d_gene: TRBD2; j_gene: TRBJ2-2; CDR3nt: TGTGCCAGCAGTAATAGCGGGGGGGCGACCGGGGAGCTGTTTTTT; CDR3aa: CASSNSGGATGELFF
abundance: -; v_gene: TRBV12-3/TRBV12-4; d_gene: -; j_gene: TRBJ1-5; CDR3nt: TGTGCCAGCAGTTTTGAGGGTAGTGTTAATCAGCCCCAGCATTTT; CDR3aa: CASSFEGSVNQPQHF
abundance: -; v_gene: TRBV28; d_gene: -; j_gene: TRBJ2-7; CDR3nt: TGTGCCAGCAGTTTACTGACAGTGACTCTCGAGCAGTACTTC; CDR3aa: CASSLLTVTLEQYF
abundance: few; v_gene: TRBV27; d_gene: TRBD2; j_gene: TRBJ2-3; CDR3nt: TGTGCCAGCAGTAGCAGACTAGCCCCAGATACGCAGTATTTT; CDR3aa: CASSSRLAPDTQYF
abundance: few; v_gene: TRBV28; d_gene: TRBD1; j_gene: TRBJ1-2; CDR3nt: TGTGCCAGCAACAGGGGGAATGGCTACACCTTC; CDR3aa: CASNRGNGYTF
abundance: -; v_gene: TRBV11-2; d_gene: -; j_gene: TRBJ2-3; CDR3nt: TGTTCCAGCAGCCCTAGCCGAAATTTGGATACGCAGTATTTT; CDR3aa: CSSSPSRNLDTQYF
abundance: -; v_gene: TRBV19; d_gene: -; j_gene: TRBJ2-4; CDR3nt: TGTGCCAGTAGTACGCCGGGACCGACAGATCTAGCCAAAAACATTCAGTACTTC; CDR3aa: CASSTPGPTDLAKNIQYF
abundance: -; v_gene: TRBV7-7; d_gene: -; j_gene: TRBJ1-4; CDR3nt: TGTGCTAGCAGCCCCGAGGGCCCTACGGGTGAAAAACTGTTTTTT; CDR3aa: CASSPEGPTGEKLFF
abundance: few; v_gene: TRBV12-3/TRBV12-4; d_gene: -; j_gene: TRBJ1-3; CDR3nt: TGTGCCAGCAACTTTTGGGGGGTCACCAGCTCTGGAAACACCATATATTTT; CDR3aa: CASNFWGVTSSGNTIYF
abundance: many; v_gene: TRBV6-1; d_gene: TRBD1; j_gene: TRBJ1-4; CDR3nt: TGTGCCAGCAGTGAAATAACAGGGGGCAGAAGACTGTTTTTT; CDR3aa: CASSEITGGRRLFF
abundance: -; v_gene: TRBV11-2; d_gene: -; j_gene: TRBJ1-1; CDR3nt: TGTGCCAGCAGCAAAACAGGAGCTTTCTTT; CDR3aa: CASSKTGAFF
abundance: -; v_gene: TRBV19; d_gene: TRBD1; j_gene: TRBJ1-2; CDR3nt: TGTGCCAGTAGTCAAGACAGGGGGCTGTTCTATGGCTACACCTTC; CDR3aa: CASSQDRGLFYGYTF
abundance: many; v_gene: TRBV7-2; d_gene: TRBD2; j_gene: TRBJ2-1; CDR3nt: TGTGCCAGCAGCCGCCGGACTAGCGGGAGTTTTCATGAGCAGTTCTTC; CDR3aa: CASSRRTSGSFHEQFF
abundance: -; v_gene: TRBV28; d_gene: -; j_gene: TRBJ1-2; CDR3nt: TGTGCCAGCAGTTTAGAATATGGCTACACCTTC; CDR3aa: CASSLEYGYTF
abundance: -; v_gene: TRBV28; d_gene: -; j_gene: TRBJ2-7; CDR3nt: TGTGCCAGCAGCCTGCTCCGGGACATTCCCTACGAGCAGTACTTC; CDR3aa: CASSLLRDIPYEQYF
abundance: -; v_gene: TRBV19; d_gene: -; j_gene: TRBJ2-2; CDR3nt: TGTGCCAGTAAGGGCACCGGGGAGCTGTTTTTT; CDR3aa: CASKGTGELFF
abundance: -; v_gene: TRBV12-3/TRBV12-4; d_gene: -; j_gene: TRBJ1-3; CDR3nt: TGTGCCAGCACCCAGGGGCAAACTGGAAACACCATATATTTT; CDR3aa: CASTQGQTGNTIYF
abundance: few; v_gene: TRBV7-9; d_gene: TRBD1; j_gene: TRBJ2-7; CDR3nt: TGTGCCAGCAGCTCGGACAGGAACTACGAGCAGTACTTC; CDR3aa: CASSSDRNYEQYF
abundance: -; v_gene: TRBV7-9; d_gene: TRBD1; j_gene: TRBJ2-7; CDR3nt: TGTGCCAGCAGCTACAGGGGAAGGGTAAGGCAGTACTTC; CDR3aa: CASSYRGRVRQYF
abundance: many; v_gene: TRBV7-2; d_gene: -; j_gene: TRBJ1-1; CDR3nt: TGTGCCAGCAGCCGGGACCCCGAGAACACTGAAGCTTTCTTT; CDR3aa: CASSRDPENTEAFF